The source of this T cell receptor beta chain is a study of CD8 T cells in Susac syndrome. CD8+ and CD4+ T cells from blood underwent TCR beta sequencing. In the multiple sclerosis control group, patients were treatment-naive and had stable or active relapsing-remitting disease. After extraction with the RNeasy kit, 0.5 to 1 ug of the RNA was reverse transcribed using random hexamers. The authors amplified TCR beta CDR3 across 54 Vbeta and 13 Jbeta using immunoSEQ multiplex PCR. MiXCR, run by TCRdb on the immunoSEQ multiplex PCR reads, gives a single entry per CDR3 protein. The sample contains some 150,000 distinct CDR3 sequences, roughly 96% of which appear only once. V was cut by 6 bases and J by 3 bases, with 1 base left in between. CDR1 and CDR2 from the germline V gene are KGHDR and SFDVKD. The CDR3 totals 10 residues.

The chain recombines TRBV24-1 with TRBJ1-1; no reliable D call. This sequence originates from a human donor with multiple sclerosis. Sequencing input: CD8+ T cells from PBMCs. CDR3 loop: CATSYTEAFF. CDR3 DNA: TGTGCCACCAGTTACACTGAAGCTTTCTTT.